The entry below describes one T cell receptor beta chain. Carrying UMI labels, the TRB cDNA libraries were prepared through 5' RACE. TCRdb reanalyzed the 5' RACE reads, giving one entry per CDR3 protein sequence and no DNA. This sample's table reports under 75,000 distinct CDR3 sequences. This sample was taken from a study of CXCR3-negative and CXCR3-positive naive CD8 T cells. Sequences were obtained from naive CXCR3- CD8+ T cells from blood. Subset here: CD45RO-CCR7+CD27+CD95- naive CD8+ T cells lacking CXCR3 (TNR3-). This clonotype originated in a human donor in good health. Some clones in this sample may be carry-over from other donors' samples.

The CDR3 protein is CASSLQGSGIHNEQFF. The chain employs TRBV6-2 or TRBV6-3 and TRBJ2-1; checking the TCRdb D call of TRBD1 is not possible without DNA. The CDR3 extends over 16 amino acids. Germline V gene data show CDR1 as MNHEY and CDR2 as SVGEGT.